These 3 T cell receptor beta chains share one sample of origin, sequenced in a study of brain T cells in children with intractable seizures. Time point given: blood from clinic visit 5 months post-surgery; TSC patient then seizure free. The table came from immunoSEQ multiplex PCR; TCRdb's copy has only in-frame clones and leaves some out. This table has about 340,000 clones, over 90% appearing once. Sequencing used peripheral blood, obtained 4 to 6 months after surgery. These receptors came from a boy younger than two with tuberous sclerosis and intractable seizures.

This sequence joins TRBV4-1 and TRBJ2-6; 8 nucleotides line up with TRBD2. The CDR3 covers 17 residues. The ends lost 6 bases at V and 0 bases at J; junction bases unmatched: 7. Germline V gives CDR1 MGHRA, CDR2 YSYEKL. The CDR3 sequence: CASRLAGGLSGANVLTF. CDR3 nucleotide sequence: TGCGCCAGCAGGCTGGCGGGGGGCCTCTCTGGGGCCAACGTCCTGACTTTC.

This clone was recorded once. The genes are TRBV7-3 and TRBJ1-1; no clear D. Per the germline V gene, CDR1 is SGHTA and CDR2 is FQGTGA. V gave up 3 bases and J gave up 1 base, with 6 bases separating them. The CDR3 has 13 residues. CDR3 DNA: TGTGCCAGCAGCTTCAATCGGAACACTGAAGCTTTCTTT. This codes for CASSFNRNTEAFF.

This clone has a handful of counts. This chain connects TRBV27 to TRBJ2-2; D is unresolved. CDR3 length: 14 amino acids. V was trimmed by 0 bases and J by 2 bases, leaving 4 bases between them. Germline V gives CDR1 MNHEY, CDR2 SMNVEV (reference sequence). The CDR3: CASSLSPNTGELFF. CDR3 coding DNA: TGTGCCAGCAGTTTATCCCCTAACACCGGGGAGCTGTTTTTT.